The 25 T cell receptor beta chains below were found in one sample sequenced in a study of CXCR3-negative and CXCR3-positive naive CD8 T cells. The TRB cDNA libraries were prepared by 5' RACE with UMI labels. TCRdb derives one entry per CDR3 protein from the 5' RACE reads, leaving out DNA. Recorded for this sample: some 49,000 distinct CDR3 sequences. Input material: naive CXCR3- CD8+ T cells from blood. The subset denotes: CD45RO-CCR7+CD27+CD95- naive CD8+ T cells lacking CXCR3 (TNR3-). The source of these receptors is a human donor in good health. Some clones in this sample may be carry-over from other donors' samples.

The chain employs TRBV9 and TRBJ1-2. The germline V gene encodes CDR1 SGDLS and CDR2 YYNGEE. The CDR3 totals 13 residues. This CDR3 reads CASSVVPFYGYTF. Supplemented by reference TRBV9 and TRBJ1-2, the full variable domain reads DSGVTQTPKHLITATGQRVTLRCSPRSGDLSVYWYQQSLDQGLQFLIQYYNGEERAKGNILERFSAQQFPDLHSELNLSSLELGDSALYFCASSVVPFYGYTFGSGTRLTVV.

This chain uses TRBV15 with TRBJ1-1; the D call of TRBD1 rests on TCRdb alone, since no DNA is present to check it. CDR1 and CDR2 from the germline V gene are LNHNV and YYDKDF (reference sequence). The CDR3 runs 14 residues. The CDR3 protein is CATSRTGVVTEAFF.

The CDR3 sequence is CASSWQVNTEAFF. The gene calls are TRBV12-3 or TRBV12-4 and TRBJ1-1. This CDR3 contains 13 residues.

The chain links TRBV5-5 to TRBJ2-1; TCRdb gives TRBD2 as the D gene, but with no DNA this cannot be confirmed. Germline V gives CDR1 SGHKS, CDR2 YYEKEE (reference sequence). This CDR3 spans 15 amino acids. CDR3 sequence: CASSFGPGLDNEQFF.

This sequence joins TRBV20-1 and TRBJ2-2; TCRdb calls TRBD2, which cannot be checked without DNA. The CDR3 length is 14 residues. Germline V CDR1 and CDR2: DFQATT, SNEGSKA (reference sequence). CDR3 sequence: CSANAGIYTGELFF.

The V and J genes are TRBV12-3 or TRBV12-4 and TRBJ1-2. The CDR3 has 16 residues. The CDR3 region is CASSFGLTGAGVGYTF.

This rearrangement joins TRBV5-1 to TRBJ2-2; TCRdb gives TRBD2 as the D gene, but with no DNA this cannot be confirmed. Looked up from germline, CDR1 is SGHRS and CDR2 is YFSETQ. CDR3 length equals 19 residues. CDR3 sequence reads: CASSLVLAETTGYSGELFF.

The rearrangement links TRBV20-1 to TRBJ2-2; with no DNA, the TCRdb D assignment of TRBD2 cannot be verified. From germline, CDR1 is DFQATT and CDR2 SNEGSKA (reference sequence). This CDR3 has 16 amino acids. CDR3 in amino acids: CSARDAGEAYTGELFF.

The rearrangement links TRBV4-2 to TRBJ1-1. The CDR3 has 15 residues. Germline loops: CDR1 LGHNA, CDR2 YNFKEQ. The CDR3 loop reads CASSQEGRLNTEAFF.

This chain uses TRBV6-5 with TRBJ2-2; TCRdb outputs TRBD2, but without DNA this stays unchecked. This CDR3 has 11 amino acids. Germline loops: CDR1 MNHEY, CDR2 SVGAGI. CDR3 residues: CAVGLAGELFF.

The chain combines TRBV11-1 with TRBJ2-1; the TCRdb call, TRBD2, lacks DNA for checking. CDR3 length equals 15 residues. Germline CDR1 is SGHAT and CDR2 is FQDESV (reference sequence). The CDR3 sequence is CASSLGVVRDNEQFF.

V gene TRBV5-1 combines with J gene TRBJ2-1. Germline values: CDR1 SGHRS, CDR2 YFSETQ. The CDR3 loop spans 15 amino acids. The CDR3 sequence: CASSLAGRSYNEQFF.

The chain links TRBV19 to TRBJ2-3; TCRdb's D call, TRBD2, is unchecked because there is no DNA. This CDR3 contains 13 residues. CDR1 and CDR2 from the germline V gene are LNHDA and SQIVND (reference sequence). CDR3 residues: CASREQGGDTQYF.

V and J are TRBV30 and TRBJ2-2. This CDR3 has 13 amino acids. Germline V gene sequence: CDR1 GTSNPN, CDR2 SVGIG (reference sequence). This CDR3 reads CAWSVTGTGELFF.

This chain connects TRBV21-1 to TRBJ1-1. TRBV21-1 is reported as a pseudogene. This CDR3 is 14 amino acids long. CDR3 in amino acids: CASSASFSNTEAFF.

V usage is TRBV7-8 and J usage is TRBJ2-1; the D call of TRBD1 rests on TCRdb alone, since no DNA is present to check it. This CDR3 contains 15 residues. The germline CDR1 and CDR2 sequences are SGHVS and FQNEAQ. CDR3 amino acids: CASSLWQGAGNEQFF.

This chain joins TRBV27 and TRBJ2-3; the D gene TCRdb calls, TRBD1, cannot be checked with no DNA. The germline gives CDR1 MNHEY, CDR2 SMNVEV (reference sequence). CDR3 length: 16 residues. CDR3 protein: CASSLEFGGTGDTQYF.

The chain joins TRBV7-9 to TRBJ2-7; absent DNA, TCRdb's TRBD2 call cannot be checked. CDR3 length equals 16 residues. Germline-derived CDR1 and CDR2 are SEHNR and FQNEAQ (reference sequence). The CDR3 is CASSLASGARRYEQYF.

The CDR3 loop reads CASSRGHEQYF. The genes are TRBV28 and TRBJ2-7; absent DNA, TCRdb's TRBD1 call cannot be checked. Germline V lookup: CDR1 MDHEN, CDR2 SYDVKM. The CDR3 has 11 amino acids.

The CDR3 here is CASSLGDRVGTDTQYF. The chain employs TRBV5-1 and TRBJ2-3; TCRdb names TRBD1, which stays unverified in the absence of DNA. The CDR3 runs 16 residues. Germline CDR1 SGHRS, CDR2 YFSETQ.

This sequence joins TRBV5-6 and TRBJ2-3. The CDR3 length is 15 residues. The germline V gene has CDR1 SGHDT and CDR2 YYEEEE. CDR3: CASSLRPDHTDTQYF.

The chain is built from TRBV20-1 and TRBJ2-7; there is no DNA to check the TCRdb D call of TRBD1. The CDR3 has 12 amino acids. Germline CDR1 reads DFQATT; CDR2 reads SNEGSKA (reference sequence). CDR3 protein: CSAPYRGYEQYF.

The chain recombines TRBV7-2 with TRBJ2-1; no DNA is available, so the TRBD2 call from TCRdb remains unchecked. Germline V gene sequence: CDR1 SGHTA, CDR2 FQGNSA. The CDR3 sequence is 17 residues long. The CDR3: CASSQPGGTSAYNEQFF.

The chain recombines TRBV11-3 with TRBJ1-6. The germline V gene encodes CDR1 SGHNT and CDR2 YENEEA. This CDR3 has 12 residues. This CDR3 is CASSSGDSPLHF.

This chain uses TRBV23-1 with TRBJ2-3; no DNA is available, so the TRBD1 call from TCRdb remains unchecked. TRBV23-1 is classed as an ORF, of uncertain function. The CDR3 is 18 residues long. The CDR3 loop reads CASSQMGRDSPKEDTQYF.